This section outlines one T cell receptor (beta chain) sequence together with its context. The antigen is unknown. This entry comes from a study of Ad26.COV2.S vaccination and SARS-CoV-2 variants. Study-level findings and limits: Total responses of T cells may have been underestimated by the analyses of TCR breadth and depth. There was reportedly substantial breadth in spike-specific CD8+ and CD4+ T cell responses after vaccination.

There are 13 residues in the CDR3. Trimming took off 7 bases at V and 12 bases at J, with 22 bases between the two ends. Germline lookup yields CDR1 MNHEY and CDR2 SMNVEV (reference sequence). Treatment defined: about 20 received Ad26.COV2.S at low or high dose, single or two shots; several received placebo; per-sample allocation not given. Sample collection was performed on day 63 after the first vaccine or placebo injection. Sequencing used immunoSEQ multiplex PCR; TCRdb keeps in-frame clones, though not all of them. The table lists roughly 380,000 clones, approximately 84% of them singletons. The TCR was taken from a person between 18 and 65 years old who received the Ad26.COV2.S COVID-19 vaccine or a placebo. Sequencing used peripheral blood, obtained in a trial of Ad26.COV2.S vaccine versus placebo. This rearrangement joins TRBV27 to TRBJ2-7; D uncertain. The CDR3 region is CASTQHGRTVWYF. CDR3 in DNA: TGTGCCAGCACCCAGCACGGACGGACGGTTTGGTACTTC.